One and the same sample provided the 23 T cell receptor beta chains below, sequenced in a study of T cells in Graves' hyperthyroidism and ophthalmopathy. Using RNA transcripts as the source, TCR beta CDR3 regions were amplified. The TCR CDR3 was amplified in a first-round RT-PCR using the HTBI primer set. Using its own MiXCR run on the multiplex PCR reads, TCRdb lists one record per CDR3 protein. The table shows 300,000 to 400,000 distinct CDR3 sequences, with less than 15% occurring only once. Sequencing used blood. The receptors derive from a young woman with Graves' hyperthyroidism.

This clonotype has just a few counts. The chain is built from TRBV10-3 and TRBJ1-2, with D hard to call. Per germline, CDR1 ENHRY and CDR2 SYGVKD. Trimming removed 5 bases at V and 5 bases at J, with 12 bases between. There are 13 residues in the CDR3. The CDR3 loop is CAISPGNLYGYTF. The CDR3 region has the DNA TGTGCCATCAGTCCAGGCAACCTGTATGGCTACACCTTC.

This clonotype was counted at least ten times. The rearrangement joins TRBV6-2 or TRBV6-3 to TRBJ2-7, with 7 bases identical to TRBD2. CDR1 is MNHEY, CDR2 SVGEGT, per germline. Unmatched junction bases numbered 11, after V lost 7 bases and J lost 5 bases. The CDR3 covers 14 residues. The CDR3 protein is CASNPAGMRDEQYF. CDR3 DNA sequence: TGTGCCAGCAATCCAGCGGGAATGCGGGACGAGCAGTACTTC.

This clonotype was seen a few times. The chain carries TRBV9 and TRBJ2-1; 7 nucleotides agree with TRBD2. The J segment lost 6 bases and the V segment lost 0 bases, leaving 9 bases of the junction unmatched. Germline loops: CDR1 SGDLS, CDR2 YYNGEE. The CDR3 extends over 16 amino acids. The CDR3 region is CASSVEQAGTGNEQFF. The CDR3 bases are TGTGCCAGCAGCGTAGAACAAGCGGGGACTGGCAATGAGCAGTTCTTC.

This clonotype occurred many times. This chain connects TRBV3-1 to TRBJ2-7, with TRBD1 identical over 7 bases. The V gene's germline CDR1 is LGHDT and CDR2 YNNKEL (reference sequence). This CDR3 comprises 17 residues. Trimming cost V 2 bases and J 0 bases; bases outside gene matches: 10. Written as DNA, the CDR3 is TGTGCCAGCAGCCAAACCCAACAGGGGCGAAGCTCCTACGAGCAGTACTTC. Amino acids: CASSQTQQGRSSYEQYF.

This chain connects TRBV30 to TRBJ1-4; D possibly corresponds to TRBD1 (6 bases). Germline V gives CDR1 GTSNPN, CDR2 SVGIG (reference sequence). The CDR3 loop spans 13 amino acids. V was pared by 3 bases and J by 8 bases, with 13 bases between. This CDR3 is CAWRGGLREKLFF. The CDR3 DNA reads TGTGCCTGGAGGGGGGGGCTTAGGGAAAAACTGTTTTTT.

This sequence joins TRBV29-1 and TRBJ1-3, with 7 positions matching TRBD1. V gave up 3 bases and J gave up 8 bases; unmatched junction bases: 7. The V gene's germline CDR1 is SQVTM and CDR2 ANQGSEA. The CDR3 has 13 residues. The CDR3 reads CSVDLRGTDTIYF. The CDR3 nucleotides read TGCAGCGTTGATCTCAGGGGGACAGACACCATATATTTT.

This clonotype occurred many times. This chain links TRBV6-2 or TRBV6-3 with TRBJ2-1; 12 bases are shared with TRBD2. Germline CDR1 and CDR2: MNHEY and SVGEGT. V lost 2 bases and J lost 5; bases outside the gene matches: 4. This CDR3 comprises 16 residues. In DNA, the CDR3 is TGTGCCAGCAGTTACGGAGGACTAGCGGGAAACAATGAGCAGTTCTTC. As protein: CASSYGGLAGNNEQFF.

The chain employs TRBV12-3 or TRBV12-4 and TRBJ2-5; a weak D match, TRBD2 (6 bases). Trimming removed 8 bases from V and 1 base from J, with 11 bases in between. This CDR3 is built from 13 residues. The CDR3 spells CASGREVQETQYF. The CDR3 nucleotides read TGTGCCAGCGGAAGGGAGGTCCAAGAGACCCAGTACTTC.

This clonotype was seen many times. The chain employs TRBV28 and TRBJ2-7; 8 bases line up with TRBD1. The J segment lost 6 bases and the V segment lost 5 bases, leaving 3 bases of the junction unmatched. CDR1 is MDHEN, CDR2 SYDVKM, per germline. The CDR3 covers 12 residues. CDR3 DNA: TGTGCCAGCAGTGTCGACAGGGGCGAGCAGTACTTC. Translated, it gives CASSVDRGEQYF. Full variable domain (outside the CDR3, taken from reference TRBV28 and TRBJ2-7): DVKVTQSSRYLVKRTGEKVFLECVQDMDHENMFWYRQDPGLGLRLIYFSYDVKMKEKGDIPEGYSVSREKKERFSLILESASTNQTSMYLCASSVDRGEQYFGPGTRLTVT.

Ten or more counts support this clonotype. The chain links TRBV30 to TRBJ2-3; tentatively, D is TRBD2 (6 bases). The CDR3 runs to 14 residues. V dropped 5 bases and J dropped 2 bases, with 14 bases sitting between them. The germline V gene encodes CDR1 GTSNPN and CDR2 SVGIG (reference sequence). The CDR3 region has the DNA TGTGCCTGGGAACCACTAGCAGCCACAGATACGCAGTATTTT. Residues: CAWEPLAATDTQYF.

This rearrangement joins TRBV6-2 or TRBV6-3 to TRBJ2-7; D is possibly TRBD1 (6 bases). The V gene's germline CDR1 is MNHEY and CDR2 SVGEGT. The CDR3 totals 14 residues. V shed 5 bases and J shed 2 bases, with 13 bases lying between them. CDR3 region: CASSPQQGPYEQYF. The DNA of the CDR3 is TGTGCCAGCAGTCCGCAACAGGGCCCCTACGAGCAGTACTTC.

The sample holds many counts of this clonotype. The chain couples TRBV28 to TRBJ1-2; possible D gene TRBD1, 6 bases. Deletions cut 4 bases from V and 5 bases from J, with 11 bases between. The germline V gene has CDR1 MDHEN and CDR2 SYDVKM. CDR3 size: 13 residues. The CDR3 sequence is CASSSGALYGYTF. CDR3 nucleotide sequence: TGTGCCAGCAGTTCGGGGGCTCTTTATGGCTACACCTTC.

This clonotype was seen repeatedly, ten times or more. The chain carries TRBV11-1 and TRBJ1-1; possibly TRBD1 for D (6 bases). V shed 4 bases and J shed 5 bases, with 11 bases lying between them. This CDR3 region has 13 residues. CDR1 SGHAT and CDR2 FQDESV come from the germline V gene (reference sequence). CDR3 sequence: CASSSRRGTEAFF. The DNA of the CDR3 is TGTGCCAGCAGCTCCCGCAGGGGTACTGAAGCTTTCTTT.

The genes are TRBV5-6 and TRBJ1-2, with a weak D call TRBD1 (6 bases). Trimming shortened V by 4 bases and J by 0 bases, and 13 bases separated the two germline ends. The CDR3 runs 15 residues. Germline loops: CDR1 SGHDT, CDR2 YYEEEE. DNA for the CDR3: TGTGCCAGCAGCGAGGGACACCTAGCTAACTATGGCTACACCTTC. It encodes CASSEGHLANYGYTF.

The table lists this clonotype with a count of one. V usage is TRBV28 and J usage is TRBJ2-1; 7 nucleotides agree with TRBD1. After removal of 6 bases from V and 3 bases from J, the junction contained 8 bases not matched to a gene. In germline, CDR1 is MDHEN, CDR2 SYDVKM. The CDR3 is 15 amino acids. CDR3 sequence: CASSQGQLDYNEQFF. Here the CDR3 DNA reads TGTGCCAGCAGCCAGGGACAGCTTGACTACAATGAGCAGTTCTTC.

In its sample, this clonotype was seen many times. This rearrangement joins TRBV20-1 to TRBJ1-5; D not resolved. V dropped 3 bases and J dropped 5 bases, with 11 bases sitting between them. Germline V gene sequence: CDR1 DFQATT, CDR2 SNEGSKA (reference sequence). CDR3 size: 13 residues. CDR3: CSASNLRDQPQHF. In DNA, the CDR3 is TGCAGTGCTAGCAACCTAAGGGATCAGCCCCAGCATTTT.

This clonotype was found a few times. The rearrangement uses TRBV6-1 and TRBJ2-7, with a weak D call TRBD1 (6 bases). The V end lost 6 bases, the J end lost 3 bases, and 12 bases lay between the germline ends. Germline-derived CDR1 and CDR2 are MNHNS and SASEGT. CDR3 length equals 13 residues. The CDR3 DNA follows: TGTGCCAGCAGGGCAGGGGAAGGCTACGAGCAGTACTTC. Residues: CASRAGEGYEQYF.

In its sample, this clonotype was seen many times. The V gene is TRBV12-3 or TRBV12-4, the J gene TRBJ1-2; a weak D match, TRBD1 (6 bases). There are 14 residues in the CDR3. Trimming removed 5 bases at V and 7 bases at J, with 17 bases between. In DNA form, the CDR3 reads TGTGCCAGCAGTGACCTGGGGGCTTTCGGTGGCTACACCTTC. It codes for CASSDLGAFGGYTF.

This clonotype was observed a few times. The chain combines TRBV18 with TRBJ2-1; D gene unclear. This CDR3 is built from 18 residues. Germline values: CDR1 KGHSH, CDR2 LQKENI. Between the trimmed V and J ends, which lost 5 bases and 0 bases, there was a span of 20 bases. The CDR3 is CASSETQNRFYSYNEQFF. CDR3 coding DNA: TGTGCCAGCTCAGAGACACAGAACCGTTTTTACTCCTACAATGAGCAGTTCTTC.

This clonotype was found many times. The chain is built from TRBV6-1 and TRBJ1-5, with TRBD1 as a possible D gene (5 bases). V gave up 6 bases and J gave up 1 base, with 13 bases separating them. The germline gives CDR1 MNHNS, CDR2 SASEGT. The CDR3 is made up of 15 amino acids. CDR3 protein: CASSHPGMSNQPQHF. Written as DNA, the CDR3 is TGTGCCAGCAGCCACCCAGGGATGAGCAATCAGCCCCAGCATTTT.

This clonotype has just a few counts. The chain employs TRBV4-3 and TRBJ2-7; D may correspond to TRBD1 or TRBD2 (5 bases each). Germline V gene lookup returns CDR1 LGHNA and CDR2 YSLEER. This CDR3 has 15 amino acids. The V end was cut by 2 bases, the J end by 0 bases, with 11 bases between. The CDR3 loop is CASSQSTGASYEQYF. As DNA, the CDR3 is TGCGCCAGCAGCCAATCTACCGGGGCCTCCTACGAGCAGTACTTC.

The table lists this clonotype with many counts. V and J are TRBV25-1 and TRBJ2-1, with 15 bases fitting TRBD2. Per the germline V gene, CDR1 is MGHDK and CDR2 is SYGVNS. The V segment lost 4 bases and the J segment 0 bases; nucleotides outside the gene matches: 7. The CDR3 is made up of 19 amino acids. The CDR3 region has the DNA TGTGCCAGCAGTGGGGGACTAGCGGGAGGTCCGAGCTCCTACAATGAGCAGTTCTTC. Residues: CASSGGLAGGPSSYNEQFF.

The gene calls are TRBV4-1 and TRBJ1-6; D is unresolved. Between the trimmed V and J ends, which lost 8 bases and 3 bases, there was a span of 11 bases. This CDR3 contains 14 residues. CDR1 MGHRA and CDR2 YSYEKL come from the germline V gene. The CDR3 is CASREGLYNSPLHF. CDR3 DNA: TGCGCCAGCCGGGAGGGCCTCTATAATTCACCCCTCCACTTT.